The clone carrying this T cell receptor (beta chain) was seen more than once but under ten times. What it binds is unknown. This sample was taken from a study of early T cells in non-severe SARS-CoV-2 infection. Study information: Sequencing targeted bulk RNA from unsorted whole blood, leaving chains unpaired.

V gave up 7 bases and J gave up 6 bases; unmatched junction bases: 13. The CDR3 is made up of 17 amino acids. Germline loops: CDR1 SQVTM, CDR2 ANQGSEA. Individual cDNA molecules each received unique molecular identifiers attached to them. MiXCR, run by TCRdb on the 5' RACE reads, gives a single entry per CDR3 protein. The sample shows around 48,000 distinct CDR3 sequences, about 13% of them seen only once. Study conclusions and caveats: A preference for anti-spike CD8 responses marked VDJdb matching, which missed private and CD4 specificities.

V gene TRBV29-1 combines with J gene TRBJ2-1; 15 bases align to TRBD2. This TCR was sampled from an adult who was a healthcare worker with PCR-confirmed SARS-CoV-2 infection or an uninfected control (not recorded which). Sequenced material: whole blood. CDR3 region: CSGRTSGGAGTPNEQFF. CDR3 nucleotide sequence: TGCAGCGGCCGGACTAGCGGGGGGGCCGGGACCCCCAATGAGCAGTTCTTC.